This T cell receptor (beta chain) stems from a study of blood T cell repertoires in COVID-19. Overall study: Sites across the United States, Italy and Spain contributed samples from acute and convalescent COVID-19. Sample material is recorded as cDNA or gDNA derived from T cells, B-cell-depleted T cells, or PBMCs.

Per the authors' pipeline: Estimation of nucleated cell counts relied on the amplification of reference gene primers. The protocol was immunoSEQ multiplex PCR, while the TCRdb copy is restricted to in-frame clones and leaves out a portion. V and J calls and clone size are copied from that table; D and trimming were computed from the DNA. In the table there are 25,000 to 35,000 clones, roughly nine tenths of which are singletons. The germline CDR1 and CDR2 sequences are ENHRY and SYGVKD. The CDR3 totals 19 residues. Trimming left V 0 bases short and J 4 bases short, with 24 bases between. This TCR was recovered from a human donor with active COVID-19. The donor label of this sample is uncertain. V gene TRBV10-3 combines with J gene TRBJ1-1, with D perhaps TRBD1 (6 bases). Sequenced: peripheral blood. Here the CDR3 DNA reads TGTGCCATCAGTGAGTCGAATTTGGTGTTGCAGGGGCCAGTCACTGAAGCTTTCTTT. It is translated as CAISESNLVLQGPVTEAFF.